Reported below is one TCR beta chain. This clone has a handful of counts. Its specific antigen is unknown. Within one base of it there is no much larger clone, and no base qualities were kept. The record originates from a study of blood T cell repertoires in COVID-19 (dated by TCRdb to the early 2020s). A note on the overall study: Samples from collaborators originated in the United States, Italy and Spain and spanned both the acute and convalescent phases of COVID-19. The material from the prospective study consisted of cDNA or gDNA derived from T cells, B-cell-depleted T cells, or PBMCs. The dataset comprised deeply sampled blood TCRbeta repertoires from subjects exposed to, actively infected with, or recovered from COVID-19. The repertoires were released in a freely available public database meant as a resource for research on the immune response to SARS-CoV-2. The samples were drawn from the first 160 participants of the ongoing ImmuneRACE study and from over 950 subjects provided by 6 global collaborators. Nearly every sample came with metadata listing a de-identified subject ID, COVID-19 status, age in years and sex. Where HLA class I and class II types were available, the types were taken from metadata supplied by the sample provider, not from assay-based typing. General findings and caveats noted by the study authors: Clinical and demographic metadata were provided uncurated, with the amount varying by source and participant.

From the cysteine through the phenylalanine, the CDR3 covers 15 amino acids. CDR3 DNA is the only sequence kept; it has 45 bases, read in frame from the first base. Reading the germline V gene (reference sequence) gives CDR1 LNHDA and CDR2 SQIVND. From V the trimming removes 3 bases and from J it removes 2 bases, while the gene matches leave 7 bases of the junction unaccounted for. TCRbeta CDR3 regions were amplified from genomic DNA by means of the immunoSEQ Assay, a bias-controlled multiplex PCR. As for the original processing: Nucleated cell counts per sample were estimated from amplification of reference gene primers within the assay. To quantify the absolute abundance of each unique TCRbeta CDR3 rearrangement, sequence reads were collapsed and filtered. For each sample, productive Simpson clonality was calculated by taking the square root of Simpson's diversity index across productive rearrangements. Imported from immuneACCESS, the table was reduced by TCRdb to in-frame sequences with V and J called. These copies leave out some clones; in studies compared against another copy, an unresolved V gene accounts for under half, and the cause of the remainder is not known. That table is the source of V, J and clone size, and D and trimming were worked out from the DNA. The sample includes over 250,000 clones, with roughly four fifths observed a single time. 9.4% of the sample is held by the ten biggest clonotypes.

Samples from volunteer blood donors who had recovered from COVID-19 were contributed by a second Seattle source. Whole blood was collected in K2EDTA tubes by collaborating institutions according to the institutions' own protocols. For TCRbeta analysis, collaborator samples were shipped as frozen whole blood, as isolated PBMCs, or as DNA extracted from either sample type. The rearranged segments are TRBV19 and TRBJ2-7, with TRBD2 identical over 7 junction bases. The source material was peripheral blood. The origin of this receptor is a woman aged 45 to 65 who had recovered from COVID-19. For the CDR3, the sequence is CASSILAAQAYEQYF. The DNA sequence reads TGTGCCAGTAGTATCCTAGCGGCCCAAGCCTACGAGCAGTACTTC.